The next 5 T cell receptor beta chains were all read from a single sample in a study of cytomegalovirus exposure and HLA in healthy donors. The PCR used 60 Vbeta and 13 Jbeta primers. Only in-frame clones appear in the TCRdb table, and some are missing; sequencing was by immunoSEQ multiplex PCR. The data hold more than 110,000 clones, with around 75% observed a single time. Source material: PBMCs. Receptors were obtained from a female donor in good health and CMV-seronegative.

This clone occurred a few times. The J gene is TRBJ2-7, the V gene TRBV6-5, with a weak D call TRBD2 (5 bases). Germline V gene data show CDR1 as MNHEY and CDR2 as SVGAGI. The CDR3 is 14 amino acids. Trimming removed 0 bases from V and 6 bases from J, with 12 bases in between. CDR3 bases: TGTGCCAGCAGTTACTCGAGAGGGATTCTCGAGCAGTACTTC. Its translation: CASSYSRGILEQYF.

This clone was detected only once. The chain links TRBV7-9 to TRBJ2-1; 10 bases are a match to TRBD2. Looked up from germline, CDR1 is SEHNR and CDR2 is FQNEAQ (reference sequence). V was pared by 1 base and J by 2 bases, with 11 bases of the junction left unmatched. This CDR3 contains 19 residues. CDR3 nucleotide sequence: TGTGCCAGCAGCTTAGAGACAGTTGAGCGGGAGGGCACCTACAATGAGCAGTTCTTC. This encodes CASSLETVEREGTYNEQFF.

V usage is TRBV30 and J usage is TRBJ2-3; tentative D call: TRBD2 (6 bases). The V gene's germline CDR1 is GTSNPN and CDR2 SVGIG (reference sequence). This CDR3 contains 11 residues. Trimming removed 5 bases from V and 8 bases from J, with 11 bases in between. The CDR3 is CAWGPGGTQYF. CDR3 DNA: TGTGCCTGGGGGCCCGGGGGTACGCAGTATTTT.

The chain employs TRBV6-1 and TRBJ1-1, with a weak D call TRBD1 (6 bases). Trimming cost V 0 bases and J 8 bases, with 16 bases left between them. The CDR3 runs to 15 residues. The germline gives CDR1 MNHNS, CDR2 SASEGT. The CDR3 loop is CASSEARRQAQEAFF. CDR3 nucleotides: TGTGCCAGCAGTGAAGCAAGGCGACAGGCGCAAGAAGCTTTCTTT.

This chain uses TRBV29-1 with TRBJ2-7, with D uncertain. Looked up from germline, CDR1 is SQVTM and CDR2 is ANQGSEA. Trimming took off 4 bases at V and 0 bases at J, with 4 bases between the two ends. The CDR3 has 11 residues. CDR3 sequence reads: CSVVSSYEQYF. The CDR3 DNA sequence: TGCAGCGTTGTTAGCTCCTACGAGCAGTACTTC.